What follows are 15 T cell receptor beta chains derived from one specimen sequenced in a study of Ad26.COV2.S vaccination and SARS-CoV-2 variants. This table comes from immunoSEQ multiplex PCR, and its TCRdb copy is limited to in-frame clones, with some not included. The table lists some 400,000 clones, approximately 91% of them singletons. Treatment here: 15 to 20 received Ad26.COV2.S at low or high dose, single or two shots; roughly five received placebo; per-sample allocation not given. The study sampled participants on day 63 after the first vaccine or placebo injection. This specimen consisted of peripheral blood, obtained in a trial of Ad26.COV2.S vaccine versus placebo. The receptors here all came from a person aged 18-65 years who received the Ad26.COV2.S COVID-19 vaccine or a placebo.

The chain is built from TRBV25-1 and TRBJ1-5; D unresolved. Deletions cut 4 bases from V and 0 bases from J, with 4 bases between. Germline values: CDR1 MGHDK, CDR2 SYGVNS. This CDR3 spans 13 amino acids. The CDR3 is CASSASSNQPQHF. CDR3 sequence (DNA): TGTGCCAGCAGTGCGAGTAGCAATCAGCCCCAGCATTTT.

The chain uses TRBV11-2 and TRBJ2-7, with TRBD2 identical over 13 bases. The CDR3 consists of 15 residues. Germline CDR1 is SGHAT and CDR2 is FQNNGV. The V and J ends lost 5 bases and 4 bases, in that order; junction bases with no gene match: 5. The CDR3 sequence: CASSATSGRRYEQYF. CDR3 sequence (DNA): TGTGCCAGCAGCGCGACTAGCGGGAGGAGGTACGAGCAGTACTTC.

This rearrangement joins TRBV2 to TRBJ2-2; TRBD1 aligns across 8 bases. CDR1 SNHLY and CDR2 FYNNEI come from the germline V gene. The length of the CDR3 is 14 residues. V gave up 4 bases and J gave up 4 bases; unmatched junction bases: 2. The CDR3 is CASSGTGITGELFF. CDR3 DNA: TGTGCCAGCAGTGGGACAGGGATCACCGGGGAGCTGTTTTTT.

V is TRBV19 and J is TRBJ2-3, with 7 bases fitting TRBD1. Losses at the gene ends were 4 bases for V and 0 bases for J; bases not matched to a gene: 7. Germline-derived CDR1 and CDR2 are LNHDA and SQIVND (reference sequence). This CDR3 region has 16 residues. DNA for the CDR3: TGTGCCAGTAGTAGAAGACAGGGAACTAGCACAGATACGCAGTATTTT. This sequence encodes CASSRRQGTSTDTQYF.

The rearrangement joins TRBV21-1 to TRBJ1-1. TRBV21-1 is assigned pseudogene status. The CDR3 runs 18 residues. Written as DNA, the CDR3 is TGTGCCAGCAGCAAATGTCGGTGGGTCGGGGAATTAGAGAAAGAAGCTTTCTTT. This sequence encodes CASSKCRWVGELEKEAFF.

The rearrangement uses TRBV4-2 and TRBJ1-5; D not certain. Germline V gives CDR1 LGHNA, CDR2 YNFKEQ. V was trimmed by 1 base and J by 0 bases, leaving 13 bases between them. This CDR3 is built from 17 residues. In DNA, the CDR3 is TGTGCCAGCAGCCAAGGTCGGACGGATTATAGCAATCAGCCCCAGCATTTT. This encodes CASSQGRTDYSNQPQHF.

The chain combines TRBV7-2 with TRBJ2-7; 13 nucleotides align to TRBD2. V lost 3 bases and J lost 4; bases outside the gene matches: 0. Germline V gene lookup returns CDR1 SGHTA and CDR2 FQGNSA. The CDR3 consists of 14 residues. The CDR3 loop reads CASSLTSGGYEQYF. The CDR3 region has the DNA TGTGCCAGCAGCTTGACTAGCGGGGGGTACGAGCAGTACTTC.

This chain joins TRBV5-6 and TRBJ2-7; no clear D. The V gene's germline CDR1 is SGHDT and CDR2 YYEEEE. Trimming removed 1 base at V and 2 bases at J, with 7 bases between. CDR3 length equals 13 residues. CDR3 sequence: CASSLTVTYEQYF. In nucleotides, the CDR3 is TGTGCCAGCAGCTTGACGGTGACCTACGAGCAGTACTTC.

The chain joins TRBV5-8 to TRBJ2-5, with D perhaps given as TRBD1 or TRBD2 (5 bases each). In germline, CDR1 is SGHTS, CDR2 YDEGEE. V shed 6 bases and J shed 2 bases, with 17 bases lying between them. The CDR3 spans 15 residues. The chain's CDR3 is CASNSWGAGQETQYF. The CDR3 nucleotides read TGTGCCAGCAACTCCTGGGGAGCAGGGCAAGAGACCCAGTACTTC.

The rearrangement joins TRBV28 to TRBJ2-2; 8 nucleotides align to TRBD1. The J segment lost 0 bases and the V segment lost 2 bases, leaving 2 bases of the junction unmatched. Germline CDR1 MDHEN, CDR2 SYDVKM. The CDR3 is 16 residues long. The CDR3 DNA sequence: TGTGCCAGCAGTTTAGCGGGACAGGCGAACACCGGGGAGCTGTTTTTT. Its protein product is CASSLAGQANTGELFF.

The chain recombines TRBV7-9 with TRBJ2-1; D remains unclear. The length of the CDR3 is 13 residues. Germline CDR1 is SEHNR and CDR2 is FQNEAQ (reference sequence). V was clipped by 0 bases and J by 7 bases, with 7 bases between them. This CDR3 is CASSLAQWNEQFF. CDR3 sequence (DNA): TGTGCCAGCAGCTTAGCTCAGTGGAATGAGCAGTTCTTC.

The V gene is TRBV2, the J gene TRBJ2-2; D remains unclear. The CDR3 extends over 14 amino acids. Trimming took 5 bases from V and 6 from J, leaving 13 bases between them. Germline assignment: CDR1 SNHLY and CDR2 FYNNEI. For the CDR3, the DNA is TGTGCCAGCAGTCCGGGCCCCGGAGCCGGGGAGCTGTTTTTT. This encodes CASSPGPGAGELFF.

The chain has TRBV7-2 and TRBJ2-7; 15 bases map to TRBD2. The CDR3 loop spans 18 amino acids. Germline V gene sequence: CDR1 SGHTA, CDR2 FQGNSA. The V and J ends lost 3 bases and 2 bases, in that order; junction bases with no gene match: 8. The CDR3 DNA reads TGTGCCAGCAGCTTTCGGACTAGCGGGAGGGGGGGGACCTACGAGCAGTACTTC. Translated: CASSFRTSGRGGTYEQYF.

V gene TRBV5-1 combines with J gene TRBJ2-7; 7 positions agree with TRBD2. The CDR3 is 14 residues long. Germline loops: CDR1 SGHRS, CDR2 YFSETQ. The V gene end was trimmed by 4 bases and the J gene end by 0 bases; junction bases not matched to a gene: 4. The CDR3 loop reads CASSQGLLSYEQYF. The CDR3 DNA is TGCGCCAGCAGCCAGGGACTACTCTCCTACGAGCAGTACTTC.

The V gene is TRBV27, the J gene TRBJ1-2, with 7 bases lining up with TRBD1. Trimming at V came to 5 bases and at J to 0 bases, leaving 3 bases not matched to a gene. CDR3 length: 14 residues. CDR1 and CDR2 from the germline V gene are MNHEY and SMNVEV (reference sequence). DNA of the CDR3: TGTGCCAGCAGTCTACAGGGGCCTAACTATGGCTACACCTTC. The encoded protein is CASSLQGPNYGYTF.